This entry is about one TCR beta chain. This sample includes further DNA sequences coding for the same CDR3. The entry originates in a study of blood T cell repertoires in COVID-19. Whole-study context: Some COVID-19 samples were acute and others convalescent; all came from the United States, Italy and Spain. T cells, B-cell-depleted T cells, or PBMCs supplied cDNA or gDNA.

In the authors' methods: Quantification of nucleated cells was approximated via reference gene primer amplification. Measured with immunoSEQ multiplex PCR; TCRdb has only the in-frame clones, and not every one. That table supplies the V and J calls and clone size; D and trimming were determined from the DNA. The sample holds 70,000 to 80,000 clones, approximately 84% seen once. The sample consisted of peripheral blood. The clonotype originates from a human donor in a cohort sampled during active COVID-19.

The DNA for the CDR3 is TGTGCCAGCAGCAAATCTCGGGAACCCTACGAGCAGTACTTC. Protein product: CASSKSREPYEQYF. J is TRBJ2-7 and V is TRBV21-1; the D call of TRBD2 is as the table states it, not checked on the DNA. TRBV21-1 counts as a pseudogene. The CDR3 runs 14 residues.